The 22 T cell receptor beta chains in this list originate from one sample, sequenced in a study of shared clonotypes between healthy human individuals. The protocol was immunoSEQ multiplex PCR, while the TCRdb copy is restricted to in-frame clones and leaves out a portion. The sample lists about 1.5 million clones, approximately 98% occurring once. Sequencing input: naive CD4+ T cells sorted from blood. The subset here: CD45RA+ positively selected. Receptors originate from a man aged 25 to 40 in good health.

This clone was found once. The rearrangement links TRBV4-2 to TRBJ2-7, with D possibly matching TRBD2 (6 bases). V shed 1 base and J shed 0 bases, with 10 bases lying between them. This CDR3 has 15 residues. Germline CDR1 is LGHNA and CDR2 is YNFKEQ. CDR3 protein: CASSQADSGSYEQYF. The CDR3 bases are TGTGCCAGCAGCCAAGCGGATAGCGGCTCCTACGAGCAGTACTTC.

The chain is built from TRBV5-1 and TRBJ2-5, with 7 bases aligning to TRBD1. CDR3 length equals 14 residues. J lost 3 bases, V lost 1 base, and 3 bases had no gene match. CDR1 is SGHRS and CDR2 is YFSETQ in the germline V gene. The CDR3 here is CASSLRGLEETQYF. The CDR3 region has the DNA TGCGCCAGCAGCTTGAGGGGGCTTGAAGAGACCCAGTACTTC.

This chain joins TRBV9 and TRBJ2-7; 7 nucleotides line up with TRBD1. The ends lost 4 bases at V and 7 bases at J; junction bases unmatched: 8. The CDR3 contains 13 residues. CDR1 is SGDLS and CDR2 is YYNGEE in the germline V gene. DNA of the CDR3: TGTGCCAGCAGCTCTAGAGGGGGCGGAGAGCAGTACTTC. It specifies CASSSRGGGEQYF.

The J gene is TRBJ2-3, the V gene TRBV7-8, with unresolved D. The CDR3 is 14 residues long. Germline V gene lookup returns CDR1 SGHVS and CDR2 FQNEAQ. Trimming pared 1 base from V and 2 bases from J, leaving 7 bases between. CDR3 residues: CASSLVGATDTQYF. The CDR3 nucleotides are TGTGCCAGCAGCTTAGTAGGAGCCACAGATACGCAGTATTTT.

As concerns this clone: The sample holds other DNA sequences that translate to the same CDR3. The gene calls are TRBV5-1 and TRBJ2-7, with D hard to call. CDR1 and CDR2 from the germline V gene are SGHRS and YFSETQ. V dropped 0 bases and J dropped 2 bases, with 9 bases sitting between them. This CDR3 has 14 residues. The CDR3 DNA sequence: TGCGCCAGCAGCTTGGTTCCGGGTGCCTACGAGCAGTACTTC. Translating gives CASSLVPGAYEQYF.

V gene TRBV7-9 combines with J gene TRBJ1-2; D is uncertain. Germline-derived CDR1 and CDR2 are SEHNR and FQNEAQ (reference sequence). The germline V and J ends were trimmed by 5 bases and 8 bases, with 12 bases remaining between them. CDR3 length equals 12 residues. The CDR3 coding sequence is TGTGCCAGCAGCGAATTCATGAGGGGCTACACCTTC. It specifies CASSEFMRGYTF.

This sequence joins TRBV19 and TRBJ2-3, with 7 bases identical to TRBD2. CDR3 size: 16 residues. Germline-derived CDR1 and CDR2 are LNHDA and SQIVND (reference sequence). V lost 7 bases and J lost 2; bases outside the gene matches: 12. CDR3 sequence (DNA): TGTGCCAGTACCTCCCGCGGGAGTAGGGACACAGATACGCAGTATTTT. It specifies CASTSRGSRDTDTQYF.

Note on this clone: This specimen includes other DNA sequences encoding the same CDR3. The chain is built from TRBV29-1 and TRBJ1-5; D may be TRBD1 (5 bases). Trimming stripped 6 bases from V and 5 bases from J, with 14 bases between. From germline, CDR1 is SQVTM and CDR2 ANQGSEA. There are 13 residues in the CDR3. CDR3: CSVRSGTDQPQHF. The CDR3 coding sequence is TGCAGCGTGCGCTCCGGGACGGATCAGCCCCAGCATTTT.

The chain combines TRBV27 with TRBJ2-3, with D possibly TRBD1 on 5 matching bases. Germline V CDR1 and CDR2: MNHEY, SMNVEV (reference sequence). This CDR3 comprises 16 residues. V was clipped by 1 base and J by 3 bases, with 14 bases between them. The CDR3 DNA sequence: TGTGCCAGCAGTTTATTGGGCAGGGTTACGACAGATACGCAGTATTTT. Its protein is CASSLLGRVTTDTQYF.

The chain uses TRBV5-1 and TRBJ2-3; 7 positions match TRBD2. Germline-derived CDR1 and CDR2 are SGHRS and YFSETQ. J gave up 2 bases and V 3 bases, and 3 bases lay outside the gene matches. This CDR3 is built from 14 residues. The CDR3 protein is CASSSLAVTDTQYF. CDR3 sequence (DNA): TGCGCCAGCAGCTCCCTAGCGGTCACAGATACGCAGTATTTT.

The CDR3 spells CASSLGENYEQYF. The CDR3 nucleotides are TGTGCCAGCAGCTTGGGGGAGAACTACGAGCAGTACTTC. This rearrangement joins TRBV11-3 to TRBJ2-7; either TRBD1 or TRBD2 may supply D (5 bases each). Trimming removed 3 bases at V and 3 bases at J, with 9 bases between. This CDR3 contains 13 residues. In germline, CDR1 is SGHNT, CDR2 YENEEA. Complete variable domain (other parts from reference TRBV11-3 and TRBJ2-7): EAGVVQSPRYKIIEKKQPVAFWCNPISGHNTLYWYLQNLGQGPELLIRYENEEAVDDSQLPKDRFSAERLKGVDSTLKIQPAELGDSAVYLCASSLGENYEQYFGPGTRLTVT.

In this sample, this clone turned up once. The CDR3: CASSSGQRHGYTF. The CDR3 nucleotides are TGTGCCAGCAGTTCGGGACAGAGACATGGCTACACCTTC. V and J are TRBV6-1 and TRBJ1-2; 7 bases map to TRBD1. CDR3 length equals 13 residues. Germline loops: CDR1 MNHNS, CDR2 SASEGT. V trimming: 5 bases; J trimming: 6 bases; junction bases outside the gene matches: 6.

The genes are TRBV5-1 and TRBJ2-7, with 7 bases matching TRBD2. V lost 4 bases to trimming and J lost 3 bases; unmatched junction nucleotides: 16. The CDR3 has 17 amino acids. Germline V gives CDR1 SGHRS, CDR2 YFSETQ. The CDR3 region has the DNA TGCGCCAGCAGCCTTACTAGCGCTTTAGCTCTCGGCTACGAGCAGTACTTC. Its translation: CASSLTSALALGYEQYF. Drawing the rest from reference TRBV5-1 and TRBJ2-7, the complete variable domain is KAGVTQTPRYLIKTRGQQVTLSCSPISGHRSVSWYQQTPGQGLQFLFEYFSETQRNKGNFPGRFSGRQFSNSRSEMNVSTLELGDSALYLCASSLTSALALGYEQYFGPGTRLTVT.

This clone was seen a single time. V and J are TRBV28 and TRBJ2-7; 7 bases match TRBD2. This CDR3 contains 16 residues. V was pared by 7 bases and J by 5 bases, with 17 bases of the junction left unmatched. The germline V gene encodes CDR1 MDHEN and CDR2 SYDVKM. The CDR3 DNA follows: TGTGCCAGCACGGTCGGTGGTGCGGGAGCCAGGGACGAGCAGTACTTC. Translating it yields CASTVGGAGARDEQYF.

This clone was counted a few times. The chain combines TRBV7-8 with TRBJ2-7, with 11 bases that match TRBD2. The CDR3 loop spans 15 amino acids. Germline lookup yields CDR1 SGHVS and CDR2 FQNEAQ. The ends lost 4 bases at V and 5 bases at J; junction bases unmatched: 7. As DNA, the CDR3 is TGTGCCAGCAGCTCCCGACTAGCGGGAAGGAACGAGCAGTACTTC. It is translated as CASSSRLAGRNEQYF.

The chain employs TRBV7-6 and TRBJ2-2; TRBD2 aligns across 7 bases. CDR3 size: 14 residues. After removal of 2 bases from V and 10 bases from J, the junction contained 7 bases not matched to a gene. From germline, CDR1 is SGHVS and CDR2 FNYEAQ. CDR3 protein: CASSLMAGVEELFF. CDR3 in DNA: TGTGCCAGCAGCTTAATGGCGGGAGTGGAGGAGCTGTTTTTT.

CDR3 region: CASSLVGPGELFF. DNA for the CDR3: TGTGCCAGCAGCTTAGTAGGTCCCGGGGAGCTGTTTTTT. The chain is built from TRBV7-9 and TRBJ2-2; no reliable D call. This CDR3 spans 13 amino acids. Trimming pared 1 base from V and 6 bases from J, leaving 6 bases between. Germline assignment: CDR1 SEHNR and CDR2 FQNEAQ (reference sequence).

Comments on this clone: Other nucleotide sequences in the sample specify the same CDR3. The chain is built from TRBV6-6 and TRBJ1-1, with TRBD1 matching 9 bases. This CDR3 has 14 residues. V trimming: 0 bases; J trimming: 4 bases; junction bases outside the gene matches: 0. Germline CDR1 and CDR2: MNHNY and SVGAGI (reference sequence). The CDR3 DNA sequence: TGTGCCAGCAGTTACTCGACAGGGGGCACTGAAGCTTTCTTT. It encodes CASSYSTGGTEAFF.

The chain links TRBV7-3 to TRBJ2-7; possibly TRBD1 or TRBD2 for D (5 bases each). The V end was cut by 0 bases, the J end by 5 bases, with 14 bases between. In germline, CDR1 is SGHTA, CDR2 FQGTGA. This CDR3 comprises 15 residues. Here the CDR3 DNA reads TGTGCCAGCAGCTTAACACAGGACGGGGCCGACGAGCAGTACTTC. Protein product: CASSLTQDGADEQYF.

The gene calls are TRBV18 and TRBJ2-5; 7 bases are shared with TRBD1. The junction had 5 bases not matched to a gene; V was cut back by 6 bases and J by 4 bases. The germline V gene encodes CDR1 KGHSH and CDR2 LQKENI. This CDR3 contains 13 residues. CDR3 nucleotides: TGTGCCAGCTCCTCGGACAGGATAGAGACCCAGTACTTC. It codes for CASSSDRIETQYF.

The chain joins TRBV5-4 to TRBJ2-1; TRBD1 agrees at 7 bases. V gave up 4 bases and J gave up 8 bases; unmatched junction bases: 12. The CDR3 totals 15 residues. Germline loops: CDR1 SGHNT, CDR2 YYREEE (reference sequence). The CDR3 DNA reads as TGTGCCAGCAGCAAAGGGGGCGGTCCGCAGGATGAGCAGTTCTTC. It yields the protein CASSKGGGPQDEQFF. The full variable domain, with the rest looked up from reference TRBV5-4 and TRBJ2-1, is ETGVTQSPTHLIKTRGQQVTLRCSSQSGHNTVSWYQQALGQGPQFIFQYYREEENGRGNFPPRFSGLQFPNYSSELNVNALELDDSALYLCASSKGGGPQDEQFFGPGTRLTVL.

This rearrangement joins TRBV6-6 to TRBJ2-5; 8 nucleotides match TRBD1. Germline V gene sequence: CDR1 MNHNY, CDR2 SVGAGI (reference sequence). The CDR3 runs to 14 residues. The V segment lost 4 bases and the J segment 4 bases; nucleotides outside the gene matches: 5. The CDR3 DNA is TGTGCCAGCAGTTTCGTAGGACAGGGAGAGACCCAGTACTTC. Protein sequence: CASSFVGQGETQYF.